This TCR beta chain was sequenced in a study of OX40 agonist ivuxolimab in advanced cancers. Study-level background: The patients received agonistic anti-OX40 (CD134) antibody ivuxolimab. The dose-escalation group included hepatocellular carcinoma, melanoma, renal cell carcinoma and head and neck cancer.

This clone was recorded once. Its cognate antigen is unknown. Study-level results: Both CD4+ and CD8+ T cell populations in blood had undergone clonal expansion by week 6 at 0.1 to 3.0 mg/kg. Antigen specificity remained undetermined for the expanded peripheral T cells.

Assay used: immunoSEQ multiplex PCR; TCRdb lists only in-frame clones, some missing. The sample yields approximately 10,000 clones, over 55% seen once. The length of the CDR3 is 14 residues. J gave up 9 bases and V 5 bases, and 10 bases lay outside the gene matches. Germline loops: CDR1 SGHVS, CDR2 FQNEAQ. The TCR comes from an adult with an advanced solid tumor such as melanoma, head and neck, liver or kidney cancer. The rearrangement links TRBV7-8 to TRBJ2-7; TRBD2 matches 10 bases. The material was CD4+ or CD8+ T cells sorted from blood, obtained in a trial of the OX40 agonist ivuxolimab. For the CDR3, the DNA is TGTGCCAGCAGCGGGAGCGGGAGGGCCCCTTTGCAGTACTTC. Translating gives CASSGSGRAPLQYF.